This T cell receptor beta chain was obtained from a study of shared clonotypes between healthy human individuals. Whole-study findings and limits: The rarefaction results pointed to incomplete sorted-subset sequencing despite large depth.

A split of CD4+ cells into CD45RA+ naive and CD45RA-negative memory subsets was performed. A deep-level run was used for the assay. Only in-frame clones appear in the TCRdb table, and some are missing; sequencing was by immunoSEQ multiplex PCR. The sample records 2,100,000 or so clones, approximately 96% being singletons. Turning to this clone: What it binds is not known.

Looked up from germline, CDR1 is WNHNN and CDR2 is SYGVQD (reference sequence). J lost 12 bases, V lost 0 bases, and 5 bases had no gene match. This CDR3 has 13 amino acids. This chain uses TRBV10-1 with TRBJ2-1; TRBD2 aligns across 7 bases. The sample taken for sequencing was naive CD4+ T cells sorted from blood. The subset here: CD45RA+ positively selected. The receptor was derived from a man aged 18 to 30 in good health. CDR3 DNA: TGCGCCAGCAGTGAGTCGGGGCGGGAGCTGCAGTTCTTC. It translates to CASSESGRELQFF.